The clone carrying this T cell receptor (beta chain) has more than one count but fewer than ten. The target antigen is unknown. The 5'RACE method, run with constant-segment primers, produced TCR alpha and TCR beta cDNA libraries (carrying sample barcodes and UMIs). MiXCR, applied by TCRdb to the 5' RACE reads, yields one record per CDR3 protein. The profile shows under 700,000 distinct CDR3 sequences, about a fifth of them singletons. These data are taken from a study of T-cell memory formation after mild COVID-19. The ends lost 6 bases at V and 1 base at J; junction bases unmatched: 14. Germline V CDR1 and CDR2: SGHDT, YYEEEE. CDR3 length equals 17 residues. Study conclusions and caveats: Second-wave clones with a day 37 peak had unconfirmed SARS-CoV-2 specificity.

This chain links TRBV5-6 with TRBJ2-5; 8 bases fit TRBD1. The sample consisted of PBMCs or a T cell subset sorted from them (not recorded which). This TCR derives from an adult woman who had mild COVID-19 (a few samples of this study predate the infection). Cell type and time point are not known. The CDR3, as DNA: TGTGCCAGCACTACCCCAACAGGGGGGACCGTCCAAGAGACCCAGTACTTC. Translating gives CASTTPTGGTVQETQYF.